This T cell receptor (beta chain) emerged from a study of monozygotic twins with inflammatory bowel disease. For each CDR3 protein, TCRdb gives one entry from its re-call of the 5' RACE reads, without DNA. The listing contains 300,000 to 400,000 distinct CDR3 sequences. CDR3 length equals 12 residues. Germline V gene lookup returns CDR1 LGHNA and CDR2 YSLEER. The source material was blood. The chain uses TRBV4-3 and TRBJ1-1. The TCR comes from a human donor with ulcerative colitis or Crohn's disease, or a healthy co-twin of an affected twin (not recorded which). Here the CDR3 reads CASSQREGEAFF.